Presented here are 5 T cell receptor beta chains from one specimen sequenced in a study of neoadjuvant anti-PD-1 for oral cavity cancer. As to time point: after neoadjuvant nivolumab, at surgical resection. Here immunoSEQ multiplex PCR was the method, and the copy in TCRdb shows in-frame clones only, minus some. The sample lists approximately 21,000 clones, 40% to 45% occurring once. This specimen was tumor tissue, taken after nivolumab (anti-PD-1) treatment. The receptors stem from a person between 40 and 85 years old with oral cavity squamous cell carcinoma.

This clone showed up just a few times. The chain couples TRBV6-1 to TRBJ1-2, with no clear D. Between the trimmed V and J ends, which lost 8 bases and 4 bases, there was a span of 11 bases. The V gene's germline CDR1 is MNHNS and CDR2 SASEGT. This CDR3 region has 12 residues. CDR3 sequence reads: CASSAFGYGYTF. DNA of the CDR3: TGTGCCAGCTCGGCATTTGGCTATGGCTACACCTTC.

This clone appeared once. J is TRBJ1-4 and V is TRBV4-3, with D perhaps TRBD1 (5 bases). Germline V gives CDR1 LGHNA, CDR2 YSLEER. The CDR3 length is 15 residues. The ends were cut back, 0 bases at V and 7 bases at J, with 12 bases in the middle. In nucleotides, the CDR3 is TGCGCCAGCAGCCAAGATTGGGACCAAGGTGAAAAACTGTTTTTT. It yields the protein CASSQDWDQGEKLFF.

By sample fraction, this clone is large. This sequence joins TRBV2 and TRBJ1-6; D may be TRBD1 (6 bases). The CDR3 totals 12 residues. V gave up 6 bases and J gave up 16 bases, with 16 bases separating them. Per the germline V gene, CDR1 is SNHLY and CDR2 is FYNNEI. CDR3 loop: CASRGDGGDLHF. CDR3 nucleotide sequence: TGTGCCAGCAGGGGAGACGGGGGCGATCTCCACTTT.

The genes are TRBV19 and TRBJ2-1; 9 nucleotides align to TRBD2. This CDR3 has 15 amino acids. The germline V gene has CDR1 LNHDA and CDR2 SQIVND (reference sequence). V lost 3 bases and J lost 4; bases outside the gene matches: 4. The CDR3 nucleotides read TGTGCCAGTAGTATCGGGACTAGCCCTTACAATGAGCAGTTCTTC. It specifies CASSIGTSPYNEQFF. The complete variable domain, with remaining parts taken from reference TRBV19 and TRBJ2-1, reads DGGITQSPKYLFRKEGQNVTLSCEQNLNHDAMYWYRQDPGQGLRLIYYSQIVNDFQKGDIAEGYSVSREKKESFPLTVTSAQKNPTAFYLCASSIGTSPYNEQFFGPGTRLTVL.

V and J are TRBV9 and TRBJ2-5, with 12 nucleotides matching TRBD2. The CDR3 totals 18 residues. Germline V CDR1 and CDR2: SGDLS, YYNGEE. The V gene end was trimmed by 4 bases and the J gene end by 1 base; junction bases not matched to a gene: 11. The CDR3 DNA follows: TGTGCCAGCAGCCCTCTCGCTAGCGGGGGGGTCTCCCAAGAGACCCAGTACTTC. Protein: CASSPLASGGVSQETQYF.